These T cell receptor beta chains were read from a single sample in a study of cytomegalovirus exposure and HLA in healthy donors. Sequenced by immunoSEQ multiplex PCR; TCRdb stores in-frame clones only, minus some. In the table there are over 100,000 clones, more than 60% of which are singletons. Sample: PBMCs. These receptors were taken from a female donor in good health and CMV-seronegative. Both conserved end residues are part of each CDR3. A D gene is named only where the DNA matches it firmly.

CDR3aa	d_gene	v_gene
CASSLGIRDRGNEQFF	TRBD1	TRBV11-2
CASSLGQGTYNEQFF	TRBD1	TRBV5-1
CASRSPGADSPLHF	.	TRBV7-9
CASSFMGQGLLSYEQYF	TRBD1	TRBV7-2
CASSPRADTQYF	.	TRBV7-8
CASSARTGLNYGYTF	TRBD1	TRBV7-6
CAWTRADSRDQPQHF	.	TRBV30
CASSDEQTWGNTIYF	.	TRBV2
CASTRGPQETQYF	.	TRBV5-4
CASSQGGGASTDTQYF	TRBD2	TRBV4-3
CASRGDTYGYTF	.	TRBV2
CASKDRETPGELFF	TRBD1	TRBV2
CASSMWDSLGNSPLHF	TRBD1	TRBV19
CASSSPGTYNEQFF	.	TRBV5-8
CASTQGGGGETEAFF	.	TRBV2
CASSLRAGNWYEQYF	.	TRBV13
CATSNELGLAGTTDTQYF	TRBD2	TRBV15
CASSSGGARDTQYF	TRBD2	TRBV7-7
CASSFDSLGEQYF	.	TRBV13
CASRPSGGTGELFF	TRBD2	TRBV6-4
CASSQSGGLYNEQFF	TRBD2	TRBV7-9
CASGTVPGVEGNEQFF	.	TRBV6-4
CSSSLSGLAGPEQFF	TRBD2	TRBV7-9